This T cell receptor (beta chain) was obtained from a study of technical replicates of blood from a handful of donors. CDR1 is MNHEY and CDR2 is SMNVEV in the germline V gene (reference sequence). This CDR3 has 14 amino acids. V shed 6 bases, J shed 7 bases, and the junction held 7 bases outside the gene matches. The repertoire was sequenced with immunoSEQ multiplex PCR; TCRdb's copy has only in-frame clones and lacks some. The data show tens of thousands of clones, with 91% seen just once and less than 0.4% held by the top ten. The sequence was obtained from a human donor in good health. Some clones in this sample may be carry-over from other donors' samples. Sequencing input: T cells isolated from PBMCs. The chain employs TRBV27 and TRBJ2-1, with 9 bases fitting TRBD2. Here the CDR3 reads CASRLAGEGNEQFF. CDR3 coding DNA: TGTGCCAGCAGATTAGCGGGAGAGGGTAATGAGCAGTTCTTC.